Presented here are 14 T cell receptor beta chains from one specimen sequenced in a study of cytotoxic CD8 clonotypes in ibrutinib-treated CLL. The data were produced by immunoSEQ multiplex PCR, yet TCRdb's version contains in-frame clones alone and is incomplete. The data hold tens of thousands of clones, with roughly 58% observed a single time. The material was PBMCs, obtained at disease progression, from a patient treated with ibrutinib. The receptors were sampled from a human donor with chronic lymphocytic leukemia.

Only a few counts were recorded for this clone. The V gene is TRBV27, the J gene TRBJ2-7; the D gene is possibly TRBD2 (7 bases). Trimming removed 8 bases at V and 0 bases at J, with 11 bases between. The CDR3 sequence is 13 residues long. Looked up from germline, CDR1 is MNHEY and CDR2 is SMNVEV (reference sequence). The CDR3 DNA sequence: TGTGCCAGCGGGGGCGGGAGCTCCTACGAGCAGTACTTC. As protein: CASGGGSSYEQYF.

In this sample, this clone turned up a few times. The CDR3: CASSPIIGSPLHF. The CDR3 DNA follows: TGTGCCAGCAGCCCTATCATCGGTTCACCCCTCCACTTT. The chain couples TRBV11-2 to TRBJ1-6; D unclear. Between the trimmed V and J ends, which lost 5 bases and 9 bases, there was a span of 11 bases. The CDR3 has 13 amino acids. The germline CDR1 and CDR2 sequences are SGHAT and FQNNGV.

The table lists this clone with a few counts. This chain uses TRBV5-1 with TRBJ2-3; TRBD2 aligns across 14 bases. With 2 bases clipped from V and 4 bases from J, the junction kept 12 bases outside the gene matches. Per germline, CDR1 SGHRS and CDR2 YFSETQ. This CDR3 is 19 amino acids long. This CDR3 reads CASSLNIGGTSGGADTQYF. CDR3 bases: TGCGCCAGCAGCTTAAATATAGGTGGGACTAGCGGGGGTGCAGATACGCAGTATTTT.

This rearrangement joins TRBV4-3 to TRBJ2-1; 7 bases agree with TRBD1. With V trimmed by 3 bases and J by 7 bases, 12 bases remained unmatched. The CDR3 loop spans 16 amino acids. From germline, CDR1 is LGHNA and CDR2 YSLEER. The CDR3 loop reads CASSHRGQADWNEQFF. In DNA form, the CDR3 reads TGCGCCAGCAGCCATCGCGGACAGGCAGATTGGAATGAGCAGTTCTTC.

The CDR3 coding sequence is TGTGCCAGCAGTGGGCTCGAAGGTAACTATGGCTACACCTTC. Translating it yields CASSGLEGNYGYTF. V is TRBV6-5 and J is TRBJ1-2; D unclear. The CDR3 loop spans 14 amino acids. CDR1 is MNHEY and CDR2 is SVGAGI in the germline V gene. Trimming left V 5 bases short and J 1 base short, with 11 bases between.

The chain has TRBV19 and TRBJ1-2; D unresolved. This CDR3 spans 14 amino acids. Germline V lookup: CDR1 LNHDA, CDR2 SQIVND (reference sequence). V lost 10 bases to trimming and J lost 4 bases, with 19 bases between them. The CDR3 here is CATKDWGKAYGYTF. The CDR3 region has the DNA TGTGCCACCAAAGACTGGGGAAAGGCCTATGGCTACACCTTC.

The genes are TRBV6-5 and TRBJ2-7, with D perhaps TRBD2 (5 bases). CDR1 MNHEY and CDR2 SVGAGI come from the germline V gene. This CDR3 spans 14 amino acids. Trimming shortened V by 0 bases and J by 0 bases, and 6 bases separated the two germline ends. CDR3: CASSYSRASYEQYF. The CDR3 DNA follows: TGTGCCAGCAGTTACTCGCGGGCCTCCTACGAGCAGTACTTC.

This clone was picked up a small number of times. Other DNA variants within this sample encode the same CDR3. The chain combines TRBV15 with TRBJ2-7; D remains unclear. Per the germline V gene, CDR1 is LNHNV and CDR2 is YYDKDF (reference sequence). V shed 0 bases and J shed 4 bases, with 7 bases lying between them. CDR3 size: 13 residues. The chain's CDR3 is CATSRDLGYEQYF. CDR3 sequence (DNA): TGTGCCACCAGCAGAGATCTGGGGTACGAGCAGTACTTC.

This chain joins TRBV29-1 and TRBJ2-1; 13 bases are a match to TRBD2. J gave up 4 bases and V 7 bases, and 13 bases lay outside the gene matches. This CDR3 has 17 amino acids. Germline V gene sequence: CDR1 SQVTM, CDR2 ANQGSEA. CDR3 sequence (DNA): TGCAGCGCTGCAGGAAATCAACTAGCGGGAGGGTACAATGAGCAGTTCTTC. It specifies CSAAGNQLAGGYNEQFF.

The chain employs TRBV27 and TRBJ2-6; D may be TRBD1 or TRBD2 (5 bases each). CDR1 MNHEY and CDR2 SMNVEV come from the germline V gene (reference sequence). This CDR3 is built from 15 residues. V was pared by 5 bases and J by 4 bases, with 12 bases between. Here the CDR3 DNA reads TGTGCCAGCAGTCCCCGGGGCCCAGGGGCCAACGTCCTGACTTTC. Translation: CASSPRGPGANVLTF.

V is TRBV7-9 and J is TRBJ1-4; D remains ambiguous. CDR1 is SEHNR, CDR2 FQNEAQ, per germline (reference sequence). The CDR3 spans 15 residues. Trimming pared 2 bases from V and 7 bases from J, leaving 14 bases between. The CDR3 DNA reads TGTGCCAGCAGCTTAAGGCAGGCCGGCGGTGAAAAACTGTTTTTT. As protein: CASSLRQAGGEKLFF.

In nucleotides, the CDR3 is TGTGCCAGCAGTGAGGTGGGGAGTTCGGAGACCCAGTACTTC. Its translation: CASSEVGSSETQYF. This chain connects TRBV25-1 to TRBJ2-5; weak D call: TRBD2 (5 bases). This CDR3 has 14 residues. V lost 3 bases and J 5 bases, leaving 13 bases between the germline ends. Germline assignment: CDR1 MGHDK and CDR2 SYGVNS.

The chain is built from TRBV9 and TRBJ1-1, with no clear D. V dropped 0 bases and J dropped 2 bases, with 8 bases sitting between them. Germline loops: CDR1 SGDLS, CDR2 YYNGEE. CDR3 size: 14 residues. The CDR3 loop reads CASSVALRNTEAFF. CDR3 DNA sequence: TGTGCCAGCAGCGTAGCTCTACGAAACACTGAAGCTTTCTTT.

The DNA of the CDR3 is TGCGCCAGCAGCTTGGATGTGGGCCCGACTTATGGCTACACCTTC. The encoded protein is CASSLDVGPTYGYTF. V and J are TRBV5-1 and TRBJ1-2; D is undetermined. Trimming cost V 0 bases and J 5 bases, with 14 bases left between them. Germline CDR1 SGHRS, CDR2 YFSETQ. CDR3 size: 15 residues. Together with reference TRBV5-1 and TRBJ1-2, the CDR3 gives the full variable domain: KAGVTQTPRYLIKTRGQQVTLSCSPISGHRSVSWYQQTPGQGLQFLFEYFSETQRNKGNFPGRFSGRQFSNSRSEMNVSTLELGDSALYLCASSLDVGPTYGYTFGSGTRLTVV.